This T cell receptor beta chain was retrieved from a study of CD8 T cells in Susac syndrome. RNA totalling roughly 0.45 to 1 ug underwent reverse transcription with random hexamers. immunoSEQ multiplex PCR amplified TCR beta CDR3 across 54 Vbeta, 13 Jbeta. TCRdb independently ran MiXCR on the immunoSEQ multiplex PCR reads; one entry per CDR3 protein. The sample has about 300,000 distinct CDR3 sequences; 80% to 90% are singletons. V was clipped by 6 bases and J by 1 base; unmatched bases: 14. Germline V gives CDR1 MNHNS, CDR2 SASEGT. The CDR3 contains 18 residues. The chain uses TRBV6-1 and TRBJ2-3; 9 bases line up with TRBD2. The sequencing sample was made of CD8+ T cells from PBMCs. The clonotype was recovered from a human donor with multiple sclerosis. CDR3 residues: CASSLIPPGLAGTDTQYF. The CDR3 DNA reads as TGTGCCAGCAGCCTCATCCCGCCGGGACTAGCTGGCACAGATACGCAGTATTTT.